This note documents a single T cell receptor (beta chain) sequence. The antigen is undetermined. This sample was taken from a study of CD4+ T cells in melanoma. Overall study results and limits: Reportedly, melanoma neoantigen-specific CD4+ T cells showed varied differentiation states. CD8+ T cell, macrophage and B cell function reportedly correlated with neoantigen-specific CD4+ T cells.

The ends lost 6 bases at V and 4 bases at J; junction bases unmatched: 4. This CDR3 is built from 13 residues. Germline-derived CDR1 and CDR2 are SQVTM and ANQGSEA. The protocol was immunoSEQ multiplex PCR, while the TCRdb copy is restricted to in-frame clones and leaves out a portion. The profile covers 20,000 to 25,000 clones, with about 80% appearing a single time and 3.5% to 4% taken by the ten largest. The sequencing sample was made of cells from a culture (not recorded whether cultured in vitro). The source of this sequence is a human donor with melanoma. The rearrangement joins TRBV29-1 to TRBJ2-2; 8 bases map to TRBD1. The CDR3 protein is CSVSGTGTGELFF. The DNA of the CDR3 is TGCAGCGTGTCAGGGACAGGCACCGGGGAGCTGTTTTTT.